This TCR beta chain originates from a study of T-cell memory formation after mild COVID-19. The study, taken as a whole, reports: Contracting CD4+ clones lay largely in CM and EM, with CD8+ ones residing in EMRA.

UMIs and sample barcodes were carried by the TCR alpha and TCR beta cDNA libraries that 5'RACE produced using constant-segment primers. TCRdb re-derived calls from the 5' RACE reads in MiXCR, one entry per CDR3 protein. In the table there are fewer than 650,000 distinct CDR3 sequences, 15% to 20% of which are singletons. Of note for this clonotype: Its antigen is currently unknown.

Germline V gene sequence: CDR1 GTSNPN, CDR2 SVGIG (reference sequence). This CDR3 is built from 14 residues. Trimming removed 0 bases from V and 5 bases from J; junction bases left unmatched: 4. Specimen: PBMCs or a T cell subset sorted from them (not recorded which). The chain recombines TRBV30 with TRBJ2-7; 10 bases are shared with TRBD1. The receptor was isolated from an adult woman who had mild COVID-19 (a few samples of this study predate the infection). Cell type and time point are not known. The CDR3: CAWSVGDRGHEQYF. The CDR3 DNA reads as TGTGCCTGGAGTGTCGGGGACAGGGGCCACGAGCAGTACTTC.